This is a list of T cell receptor beta chains from one sample in a study of T cells after yellow fever vaccination. TCRdb reprocessed the 5' RACE reads with MiXCR, giving one entry per CDR3 protein. The sample lists roughly 120,000 distinct CDR3 sequences; about 6.8% were seen once. This specimen was CD4+ T cells sorted from PBMCs, taken roughly seven weeks after the first yellow fever vaccination. The receptor set was obtained from a man aged 18 to 29 who received the YFV17D yellow fever vaccine. Both conserved end residues are trimmed from each CDR3. The D gene is left open where the match is weak.

V: TRBV3-1
length: 15
J: TRBJ2-2
D: TRBD2
CDR3: ASSPHTSGGVTGELF

V: TRBV11-3
length: 12
J: TRBJ1-1
D: .
CDR3: ASSLGGSAAEAF

V: TRBV7-8
length: 13
J: TRBJ1-2
D: .
CDR3: ASSLAGQTNYGYT

V: TRBV3-1
length: 13
J: TRBJ1-6
D: .
CDR3: ASSPGEVWNSPLH

V: TRBV5-5
length: 10
J: TRBJ1-6
D: .
CDR3: ASSGVNSPLH

V: TRBV24-1
length: 13
J: TRBJ2-3
D: TRBD2
CDR3: ATSEAGGNSDTQY

V: TRBV7-2
length: 12
J: TRBJ2-2
D: .
CDR3: ASSQGGYTGELF

V: TRBV18
length: 13
J: TRBJ1-6
D: .
CDR3: ASSPAGSTDSPLH

V: TRBV10-3
length: 13
J: TRBJ1-2
D: TRBD1
CDR3: AITETGLYNYGYT

V: TRBV4-3
length: 12
J: TRBJ1-2
D: .
CDR3: ASSQSFRGNGYT

V: TRBV2
length: 12
J: TRBJ1-5
D: .
CDR3: ASSGQSAGEPQH

V: TRBV6-2/TRBV6-3
length: 13
J: TRBJ2-1
D: TRBD2
CDR3: ASRPLAGGIGEQF

V: TRBV9
length: 12
J: TRBJ2-3
D: .
CDR3: ASSVGFQTDTQY

V: TRBV7-8
length: 13
J: TRBJ2-1
D: .
CDR3: ASSLRAETYNEQF

V: TRBV20-1
length: 12
J: TRBJ1-1
D: .
CDR3: SASPGHLNTEAF

V: TRBV2
length: 12
J: TRBJ2-5
D: TRBD2
CDR3: ASSGAAAGVTQY

V: TRBV21-1
length: 12
J: TRBJ2-5
D: .
CDR3: ASSRVSLLETQY

V: TRBV7-2
length: 14
J: TRBJ1-2
D: TRBD1
CDR3: ASSLAGQGRNYGYT

V: TRBV11-2
length: 13
J: TRBJ2-1
D: .
CDR3: ASTRTGSSYNEQF

V: TRBV4-2
length: 13
J: TRBJ2-3
D: .
CDR3: ASSPRGSGTDTQY

V: TRBV7-9
length: 14
J: TRBJ2-5
D: TRBD2
CDR3: ASSQGLAGVQETQY

V: TRBV4-2
length: 15
J: TRBJ2-6
D: TRBD1
CDR3: ASSQDRDSSGANVLT

V: TRBV4-3
length: 13
J: TRBJ1-1
D: .
CDR3: ASSPDRHMNTEAF

V: TRBV7-2
length: 12
J: TRBJ1-2
D: TRBD1
CDR3: ASSTGQGGLGYT

V: TRBV7-3
length: 11
J: TRBJ2-1
D: .
CDR3: ASSLTGYNEQF

V: TRBV5-1
length: 13
J: TRBJ1-2
D: TRBD1
CDR3: ASRFTWTGGNGYT

V: TRBV4-2
length: 12
J: TRBJ2-5
D: .
CDR3: ASSQDRGQETQY

V: TRBV5-6
length: 14
J: TRBJ2-2
D: .
CDR3: ASSLGQTGNTGELF

V: TRBV2
length: 11
J: TRBJ2-5
D: TRBD2
CDR3: ASRRGEVETQY

V: TRBV24-1
length: 13
J: TRBJ2-1
D: TRBD1
CDR3: ATSDSTGYDHEQF

V: TRBV20-1
length: 14
J: TRBJ2-7
D: TRBD1
CDR3: SARDEVDRGTYEQY

V: TRBV2
length: 13
J: TRBJ1-2
D: .
CDR3: ASSGTGAQGYGYT

V: TRBV12-3/TRBV12-4
length: 13
J: TRBJ2-1
D: .
CDR3: ASRGAYNNYNEQF

V: TRBV7-3
length: 13
J: TRBJ2-1
D: .
CDR3: ASSSRQGRINEQF

V: TRBV2
length: 11
J: TRBJ2-5
D: TRBD1
CDR3: ASSGTGQETQC

V: TRBV4-3
length: 13
J: TRBJ2-3
D: TRBD1
CDR3: ASSQAEGAADTQY

V: TRBV7-3
length: 12
J: TRBJ2-3
D: .
CDR3: ASSKGLPQDTQY

V: TRBV5-4
length: 11
J: TRBJ1-2
D: .
CDR3: ASSLEGNYGYT

V: TRBV29-1
length: 12
J: TRBJ1-1
D: .
CDR3: SVVGRLMNTEAF

V: TRBV5-1
length: 19
J: TRBJ2-1
D: TRBD2
CDR3: ASSSGLAGDPKQSQYNEQF

V: TRBV5-1
length: 12
J: TRBJ2-1
D: .
CDR3: ASPREPSYNEQF

V: TRBV11-2
length: 14
J: TRBJ2-7
D: TRBD1
CDR3: ASSPLSGTGFYEQY